Described below is a single TCR beta chain sequence and its context. Its antigen is as yet unknown. The data stem from a study of shared clonotypes between healthy human individuals. Study-wide background: Per donor, CD8 memory used one plate, CD8 naive used two, CD4 memory used three and CD4 naive used three. Study conclusions and caveats: Clonotype sharing across several donors was observed for roughly 5% of naive CD4 clonotypes.

Clones were read by immunoSEQ multiplex PCR, and TCRdb kept only the in-frame ones, dropping some. The sample lists about 1.1 million clones, around three quarters occurring once. V lost 6 bases, J lost 13 bases, and 10 bases stayed unmatched. CDR1 WSHSY and CDR2 SAAADI come from the germline V gene. This CDR3 contains 14 residues. The sample taken for sequencing was memory CD4+ T cells from PBMCs. As for subset: CD45RA-negative fraction. The sequence was obtained from a man aged 18 to 35 in good health. Some clones in this sample may be carry-over from other donors' samples. The chain is built from TRBV10-2 and TRBJ1-6, with 9 bases aligning to TRBD1. The CDR3 DNA reads TGCGCCAGCAGATCGACAGGGGGTGACCTCCCCCTCCACTTT. This encodes CASRSTGGDLPLHF.